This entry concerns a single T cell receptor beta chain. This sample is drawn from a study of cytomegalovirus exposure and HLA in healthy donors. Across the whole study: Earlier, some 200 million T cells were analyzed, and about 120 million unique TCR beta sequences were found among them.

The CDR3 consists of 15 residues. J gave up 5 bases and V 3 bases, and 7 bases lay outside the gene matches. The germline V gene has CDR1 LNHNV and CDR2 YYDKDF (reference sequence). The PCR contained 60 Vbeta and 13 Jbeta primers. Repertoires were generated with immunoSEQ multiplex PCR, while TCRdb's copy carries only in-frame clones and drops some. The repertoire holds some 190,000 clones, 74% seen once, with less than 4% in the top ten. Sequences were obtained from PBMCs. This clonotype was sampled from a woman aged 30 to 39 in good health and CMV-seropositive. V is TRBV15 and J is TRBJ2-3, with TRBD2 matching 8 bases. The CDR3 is CATSRAGGSVDTQYF. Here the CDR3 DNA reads TGTGCCACCAGCAGGGCGGGAGGTAGCGTAGATACGCAGTATTTT.